Listed below are T cell receptor beta chains from one sample, sequenced in a study of T cell responses to AZD1222 COVID-19 vaccine. The repertoire was sequenced with immunoSEQ multiplex PCR; TCRdb's copy has only in-frame clones and lacks some. The table has around 110,000 clones, around nine tenths seen once. The sample was peripheral blood, taken 28 days after the second AZD1222 dose. The receptors were sampled from an adult who received the AZD1222 COVID-19 vaccine. CDR3s include the opening cysteine and the closing phenylalanine or tryptophan. The D gene is left open where the match is weak. Clone size is not always given. Where it is, it says once, few, many or a class for expanded clones.

CDR3 DNA: TGTGCCAGCAGTTTAGTTGCAGTAAGGCCTTCCGACACCGGGGAGCTGTTTTTT
CDR3 protein: CASSLVAVRPSDTGELFF
D gene: .
J gene: TRBJ2-2
clone size: .
V gene: TRBV27

CDR3 DNA: TGTGCCATCACTAAAGGGACTAGCGCGAACACCGGGGAGCTGTTTTTT
CDR3 protein: CAITKGTSANTGELFF
D gene: TRBD2
J gene: TRBJ2-2
clone size: .
V gene: TRBV10-3

CDR3 DNA: TGTGCCAGCAGCTTTATTAGCGGTAAGGGCTACAATGAGCAGTTCTTC
CDR3 protein: CASSFISGKGYNEQFF
D gene: .
J gene: TRBJ2-1
clone size: once
V gene: TRBV7-9

CDR3 DNA: TGTGCCTGGAGTTACCGTCGACAGGGGCGACAGGGAGGGGGTCAGCCCCAGCATTTT
CDR3 protein: CAWSYRRQGRQGGGQPQHF
D gene: TRBD1
J gene: TRBJ1-5
clone size: few
V gene: TRBV30

CDR3 DNA: TGTGCCACCAGCACCCGCCTCCGGGCTAGCGGAGCCCAAGAGACCCAGTACTTC
CDR3 protein: CATSTRLRASGAQETQYF
D gene: TRBD2
J gene: TRBJ2-5
clone size: .
V gene: TRBV15

CDR3 DNA: TGTGCCAGCAGCAGTCGACTGCCTCTTGAAGCTTTCTTT
CDR3 protein: CASSSRLPLEAFF
D gene: .
J gene: TRBJ1-1
clone size: .
V gene: TRBV7-9

CDR3 DNA: TGTGCCAGCAGCCAAGAAGAAGGGGTTCAAACAGGGGGCGATGGCTACACCTTC
CDR3 protein: CASSQEEGVQTGGDGYTF
D gene: TRBD1
J gene: TRBJ1-2
clone size: .
V gene: TRBV3-1/TRBV3-2

CDR3 DNA: TGTGCCAGCAGTTTAGTAGGCAGGGGAAAGGACACTGAAGCTTTCTTT
CDR3 protein: CASSLVGRGKDTEAFF
D gene: .
J gene: TRBJ1-1
clone size: .
V gene: TRBV28

CDR3 DNA: TGTGCCAGTAGTATCCACCAGACAGGCAATCAGCCCCAGCATTTT
CDR3 protein: CASSIHQTGNQPQHF
D gene: .
J gene: TRBJ1-5
clone size: .
V gene: TRBV19

CDR3 DNA: TGTGCCAGCAGCCCCCTCGGGGGGGGAGCTAATGAAAAACTGTTTTTT
CDR3 protein: CASSPLGGGANEKLFF
D gene: .
J gene: TRBJ1-4
clone size: .
V gene: TRBV14

CDR3 DNA: TGTGCCACCAGCACCATGCCGATGAACACTGAAGCTTTCTTT
CDR3 protein: CATSTMPMNTEAFF
D gene: .
J gene: TRBJ1-1
clone size: .
V gene: TRBV15

CDR3 DNA: TGTGCCTCTAACTCTGGGAACACCATATATTTT
CDR3 protein: CASNSGNTIYF
D gene: .
J gene: TRBJ1-3
clone size: .
V gene: TRBV19

CDR3 DNA: TGTGCCAGCAGTCCGACTGGCAATGAGCAGTTCTTC
CDR3 protein: CASSPTGNEQFF
D gene: .
J gene: TRBJ2-1
clone size: .
V gene: TRBV28

CDR3 DNA: TGTGCCAGCAGCAAAGACAGGGAAGTAGCTTTCTTT
CDR3 protein: CASSKDREVAFF
D gene: TRBD1
J gene: TRBJ1-1
clone size: .
V gene: TRBV11-3

CDR3 DNA: TGTGCCAGCAGTTTATGGGGGCGCGAGCAGTACTTC
CDR3 protein: CASSLWGREQYF
D gene: .
J gene: TRBJ2-7
clone size: .
V gene: TRBV27

CDR3 DNA: TGTGCCAGCAGGGGGACAGACAACTATGGCTACACCTTC
CDR3 protein: CASRGTDNYGYTF
D gene: TRBD1
J gene: TRBJ1-2
clone size: .
V gene: TRBV2

CDR3 DNA: TGTGCCAGCAGCCAGGCTCGTTTATACAGGGAATACGAGCAGTACTTC
CDR3 protein: CASSQARLYREYEQYF
D gene: .
J gene: TRBJ2-7
clone size: .
V gene: TRBV14

CDR3 DNA: TGTGCCAGTGCCAGGGGGCGCGGAGAGACCCAGTACTTC
CDR3 protein: CASARGRGETQYF
D gene: TRBD1
J gene: TRBJ2-5
clone size: .
V gene: TRBV27

CDR3 DNA: TGTGCCAGCTCACCCGGGACAGGGGAGGAAAAACTGTTTTTT
CDR3 protein: CASSPGTGEEKLFF
D gene: TRBD1
J gene: TRBJ1-4
clone size: few
V gene: TRBV18

CDR3 DNA: TGTGCCAGCAGTCTCTACAGGGAAGCTCCCACCATATATTTT
CDR3 protein: CASSLYREAPTIYF
D gene: .
J gene: TRBJ1-3
clone size: .
V gene: TRBV6-5

CDR3 DNA: TGTGCCAGCAGCCTATCCGGGACAGGGGGCATAGGGCAGTACTTC
CDR3 protein: CASSLSGTGGIGQYF
D gene: TRBD1
J gene: TRBJ2-7
clone size: .
V gene: TRBV7-9

CDR3 DNA: TGTGCCAGCAGCTTAGGCCTCGAGGGGAAGTGGTTCTTC
CDR3 protein: CASSLGLEGKWFF
D gene: .
J gene: TRBJ2-1
clone size: .
V gene: TRBV11-2

CDR3 DNA: TGTGCCAGCAGTGAATATATGGAGAACACAGATACGCAGTATTTT
CDR3 protein: CASSEYMENTDTQYF
D gene: .
J gene: TRBJ2-3
clone size: .
V gene: TRBV25-1

CDR3 DNA: TGCAGCGTTGATGAGGGCATCAATAACTATGGCTACACCTTC
CDR3 protein: CSVDEGINNYGYTF
D gene: .
J gene: TRBJ1-2
clone size: .
V gene: TRBV29-1

CDR3 DNA: TGTGCCAGCAGCCCTCTTTCCGATTCACCCCTCCACTTT
CDR3 protein: CASSPLSDSPLHF
D gene: .
J gene: TRBJ1-6
clone size: once
V gene: TRBV3-1/TRBV3-2

CDR3 DNA: TGTGCCAGCAGTTTGGGGGGCACCGGGGAGCTGTTTTTT
CDR3 protein: CASSLGGTGELFF
D gene: .
J gene: TRBJ2-2
clone size: .
V gene: TRBV27